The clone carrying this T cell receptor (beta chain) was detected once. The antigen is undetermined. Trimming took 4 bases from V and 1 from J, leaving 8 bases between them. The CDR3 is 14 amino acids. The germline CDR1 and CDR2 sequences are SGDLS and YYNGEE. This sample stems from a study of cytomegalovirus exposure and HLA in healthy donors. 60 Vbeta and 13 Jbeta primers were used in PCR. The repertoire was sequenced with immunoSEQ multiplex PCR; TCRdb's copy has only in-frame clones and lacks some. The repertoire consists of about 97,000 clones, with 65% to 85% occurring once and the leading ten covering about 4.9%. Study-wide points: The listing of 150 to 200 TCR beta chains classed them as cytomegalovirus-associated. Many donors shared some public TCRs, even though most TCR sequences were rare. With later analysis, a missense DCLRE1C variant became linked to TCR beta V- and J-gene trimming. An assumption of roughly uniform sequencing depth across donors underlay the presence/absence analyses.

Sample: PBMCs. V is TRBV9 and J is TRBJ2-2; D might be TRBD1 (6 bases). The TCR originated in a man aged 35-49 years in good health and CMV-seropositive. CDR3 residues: CASSRGQNTGELFF. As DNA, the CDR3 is TGTGCCAGCAGCCGGGGACAGAACACCGGGGAGCTGTTTTTT.